This paragraph reports one TCR beta chain. These data originate in a study of cytomegalovirus exposure and HLA in healthy donors. Germline V gene lookup returns CDR1 SGHAT and CDR2 FQNNGV. V lost 5 bases and J lost 6; bases outside the gene matches: 13. The CDR3 covers 16 residues. The PCR employed 60 Vbeta primers together with 13 Jbeta primers. Assay used: immunoSEQ multiplex PCR; TCRdb lists only in-frame clones, some missing. Here the sample spans about 190,000 clones, more than 70% being singletons. The material sequenced was PBMCs. This TCR came from a middle-aged woman in good health and CMV-seronegative. V usage is TRBV11-2 and J usage is TRBJ2-1, with 7 bases lining up with TRBD2. The CDR3 sequence is CASSPRGGNQGNEQFF. The CDR3 DNA is TGTGCCAGCAGCCCTAGGGGAGGGAACCAAGGCAATGAGCAGTTCTTC.